This is a list of T cell receptor beta chains from one sample in a study of blood T cell repertoires in COVID-19. The assay was immunoSEQ multiplex PCR, and TCRdb's table has in-frame clones only and misses some. Counted here are tens of thousands of clones, around 75% occurring once; the ten biggest clones make up approximately 6.3%. The sequenced sample was peripheral blood. These receptors originate from a man in his 70s with COVID-19, enrolled during active disease. The CDR3 runs from the conserved cysteine through the conserved F or W. A D gene is named only where the DNA matches it firmly. Not all rows give a size; the values are once, few, many and, for expanded clones, a class.

>many|TRBJ1-1|TRBV5-8|.
CASSWQRNTEAFF
TGTGCCAGCAGCTGGCAGCGTAACACTGAAGCTTTCTTT
>.|TRBJ1-1|TRBV12-3/TRBV12-4|.
CASSFRNTEAFF
TGTGCCAGCAGTTTCAGGAACACTGAAGCTTTCTTT
>.|TRBJ1-2|TRBV25-1|TRBD1
CASSAQGILGYTF
TGTGCCAGCAGTGCACAGGGGATTCTTGGCTACACCTTC
>.|TRBJ2-5|TRBV11-1|.
CASSSRWGTGETQYF
TGTGCCAGCAGCTCCCGGTGGGGAACAGGGGAGACCCAGTACTTC
>.|TRBJ1-1|TRBV5-1|.
CASSLVGPRNTEAFF
TGCGCCAGCAGCTTGGTGGGGCCCCGGAACACTGAAGCTTTCTTT
>.|TRBJ1-2|TRBV5-4|TRBD1
CASSSEQGADGYTF
TGTGCCAGCAGCTCGGAGCAGGGGGCGGATGGCTACACCTTC
>.|TRBJ2-5|TRBV11-3|TRBD2
CASKRGAGETQYF
TGTGCCAGCAAGCGGGGCGCGGGTGAGACCCAGTACTTC
>few|TRBJ2-1|TRBV3-1/TRBV3-2|.
CASSQARSGEQFF
TGTGCCAGCAGCCAAGCAAGATCGGGTGAGCAGTTCTTC
>.|TRBJ2-3|TRBV19|TRBD2
CASSIPSGGTDTQYF
TGTGCCAGTAGTATACCTAGCGGGGGAACAGATACGCAGTATTTT
>few|TRBJ1-2|TRBV7-2|.
CASSLEGGFGGYTF
TGTGCCAGCAGCTTAGAAGGAGGGTTTGGTGGCTACACCTTC
>.|TRBJ2-7|TRBV29-1|TRBD1
CSVGKGARYEQYF
TGCAGCGTTGGAAAGGGGGCAAGATACGAGCAGTACTTC
>few|TRBJ2-7|TRBV3-1/TRBV3-2|TRBD2
CASSDLAGGSYEQYF
TGTGCCAGCAGCGACCTTGCGGGGGGCTCCTACGAGCAGTACTTC
>.|TRBJ1-1|TRBV3-1/TRBV3-2|TRBD1
CASSPRTGEAFF
TGTGCCAGCAGCCCTAGGACAGGGGAAGCTTTCTTT
>.|TRBJ2-7|TRBV19|.
CASSDYRASGRSYEQYF
TGTGCCAGTAGTGACTACCGGGCCTCGGGAAGGTCTTACGAGCAGTACTTC